The clone carrying this T cell receptor beta chain was detected a few times. Its antigen is still unknown. Other nucleotide sequences in the sample specify the same CDR3. V shed 3 bases and J 7 bases; nucleotides not matched to a gene: 5. The CDR3 covers 13 residues. From germline, CDR1 is LGHNA and CDR2 YSLEER. The data stem from a study of beta chain features in type 1 diabetes. Study-level findings and limits: The study found fewer insertions and more deletions at VDJ junctions in type 1 diabetes patients. Within each of all four CD4+ subsets, Type 1 diabetes patients had TCRB CDR3s that were moderately but significantly shorter.

Naive, central memory, regulatory and stem cell-like memory cells within the CD4+ compartment were sorted using CD45RO/CCR7/CD25/CD127/CD95/CD27. Expressed TCRB transcripts were sequenced because the isolated RNA had all been reverse transcribed beforehand. The assay was immunoSEQ multiplex PCR, and TCRdb's table has in-frame clones only and misses some. The sample includes around 710,000 clones, 9.5% to 15% of them seen just once. The receptor comes from a man aged 25 to 40 with type 1 diabetes. Sequencing input: naive CD4+ T cells from blood. The chain uses TRBV4-3 and TRBJ1-2, with 7 positions matching TRBD1. CDR3 nucleotides: TGCGCCAGCAGCCAGAACAGGGGTGGTGGCTACACCTTC. Its translation is CASSQNRGGGYTF.